These 17 T cell receptor beta chains originate from one sample sequenced in a study of cytomegalovirus exposure and HLA in healthy donors. PCR involved 60 Vbeta and 13 Jbeta primers. Assay: immunoSEQ multiplex PCR; the TCRdb copy retains only in-frame clones and omits some. The sample consists of under 110,000 clones, roughly four fifths of them appearing once. The sequenced sample consisted of PBMCs. These TCRs come from a woman aged 45 to 65 in good health and CMV-seropositive.

CDR3 residues: CAWSVLMNTEAFF. CDR3 nucleotide sequence: TGTGCCTGGAGTGTACTTATGAACACTGAAGCTTTCTTT. The chain uses TRBV30 and TRBJ1-1, with no clear D. CDR1 GTSNPN and CDR2 SVGIG come from the germline V gene (reference sequence). Trimming took 0 bases from V and 0 from J, leaving 5 bases between them. This CDR3 has 13 residues.

The V and J genes are TRBV2 and TRBJ2-6; TRBD1 aligns across 8 bases. Germline V gene data show CDR1 as SNHLY and CDR2 as FYNNEI. The CDR3 spans 16 residues. J lost 4 bases, V lost 5 bases, and 7 bases had no gene match. CDR3 residues: CASSPRQGPGANVLTF. The CDR3 coding sequence is TGTGCCAGCAGTCCAAGACAGGGGCCCGGGGCCAACGTCCTGACTTTC.

J is TRBJ1-1 and V is TRBV29-1; the D gene is possibly TRBD1 (6 bases). This CDR3 comprises 14 residues. Trimming pared 2 bases from V and 0 bases from J, leaving 10 bases between. CDR1 SQVTM and CDR2 ANQGSEA come from the germline V gene. CDR3 region: CSVEQGPMNTEAFF. CDR3 sequence (DNA): TGCAGCGTTGAACAGGGGCCCATGAACACTGAAGCTTTCTTT.

A single count supports this clone. This chain links TRBV9 with TRBJ1-3; 10 bases fit TRBD1. CDR1 SGDLS and CDR2 YYNGEE come from the germline V gene. J was trimmed by 5 bases and V by 3 bases; bases with no gene match: 8. CDR3 length: 16 residues. The CDR3 spells CASSGTGTGDRNTIYF. Here the CDR3 DNA reads TGTGCCAGCAGCGGAACCGGGACAGGGGATAGAAACACCATATATTTT.

This chain connects TRBV27 to TRBJ1-5; D is possibly TRBD1 (6 bases). Germline assignment: CDR1 MNHEY and CDR2 SMNVEV (reference sequence). V was trimmed by 4 bases and J by 6 bases, leaving 19 bases between them. The CDR3 consists of 16 residues. CDR3 coding DNA: TGTGCCAGCAGTTCCGAAGGGGGGGCGTATGGTCAGCCCCAGCATTTT. Its protein product is CASSSEGGAYGQPQHF.

The V call is TRBV27, the J call TRBJ1-1; D is perhaps TRBD1 (6 bases). CDR1 is MNHEY and CDR2 is SMNVEV in the germline V gene (reference sequence). The CDR3 loop spans 19 amino acids. Trimming removed 4 bases from V and 2 bases from J, with 26 bases in between. The CDR3: CASSSNSLGGSRANTEAFF. The CDR3 DNA reads TGTGCCAGCAGTTCTAACAGTTTAGGGGGATCCCGGGCCAACACTGAAGCTTTCTTT.

V usage is TRBV10-3 and J usage is TRBJ1-6; TRBD1 is a possible D gene (6 bases). Trimming shortened V by 4 bases and J by 6 bases, and 13 bases separated the two germline ends. Germline values: CDR1 ENHRY, CDR2 SYGVKD. The CDR3 covers 15 residues. CDR3 DNA sequence: TGTGCCATCAGTGTGGACAGAATCTTTAATTCACCCCTCCACTTT. It specifies CAISVDRIFNSPLHF.

The chain employs TRBV7-9 and TRBJ1-2, with D hard to call. The germline V and J ends were trimmed by 7 bases and 5 bases, with 17 bases remaining between them. The CDR3 totals 14 residues. Germline V CDR1 and CDR2: SEHNR, FQNEAQ (reference sequence). CDR3 sequence (DNA): TGTGCCAGCAACCCAAACGGAGGTGATTATGGCTACACCTTC. Translating gives CASNPNGGDYGYTF.

The CDR3 region has the DNA TGCGCCAGCAGTGGTATGAGGCAGGGTGCAGATACGCAGTATTTT. Its translation is CASSGMRQGADTQYF. The chain recombines TRBV5-1 with TRBJ2-3; D possibly corresponds to TRBD1 (5 bases). Trimming stripped 5 bases from V and 4 bases from J, with 17 bases between. CDR3 length: 15 amino acids. CDR1 is SGHRS, CDR2 YFSETQ, per germline.

This clone appeared many times. The V call is TRBV5-8, the J call TRBJ1-5, with D perhaps matching TRBD1 (6 bases). From germline, CDR1 is SGHTS and CDR2 YDEGEE. CDR3 length equals 15 residues. With 7 bases removed from V and 0 bases from J, the gap between germline ends came to 14 bases. Here the CDR3 reads CASAIQGYSNQPQHF. Here the CDR3 DNA reads TGTGCCAGCGCAATACAGGGATATAGCAATCAGCCCCAGCATTTT. Looking up the rest from reference TRBV5-8 and TRBJ1-5 gives the full variable domain: EAGVTQSPTHLIKTRGQQATLRCSPISGHTSVYWYQQALGLGLQFLLWYDEGEERNRGNFPPRFSGRQFPNYSSELNVNALELEDSALYLCASAIQGYSNQPQHFGDGTRLSIL.

This clone was counted a single time. The chain carries TRBV5-5 and TRBJ1-2, with 8 positions matching TRBD1. Germline V gene sequence: CDR1 SGHKS, CDR2 YYEKEE (reference sequence). The CDR3 has 15 residues. V was clipped by 4 bases and J by 8 bases; unmatched bases: 13. The CDR3 protein is CASSLDRGQGKGYTF. The CDR3, as DNA: TGTGCCAGCAGCCTTGACAGGGGCCAGGGAAAGGGCTACACCTTC.

This clone was detected once. The genes are TRBV7-3 and TRBJ2-7; TRBD1 aligns across 9 bases. This CDR3 is 15 amino acids long. The germline V gene has CDR1 SGHTA and CDR2 FQGTGA. The J segment lost 4 bases and the V segment lost 2 bases, leaving 6 bases of the junction unmatched. The CDR3 is CASSLEGTGLYEQYF. The CDR3 bases are TGTGCCAGCAGCTTAGAGGGGACAGGGCTGTACGAGCAGTACTTC.

CDR3 protein: CASSSPAGGTYTGELFF. The CDR3 region has the DNA TGCGCCAGCAGCTCCCCGGCAGGGGGCACGTACACCGGGGAGCTGTTTTTT. This chain uses TRBV4-1 with TRBJ2-2; 8 nucleotides line up with TRBD1. With V trimmed by 5 bases and J by 3 bases, 11 bases remained unmatched. Germline loops: CDR1 MGHRA, CDR2 YSYEKL. The CDR3 is 17 amino acids.

The chain combines TRBV30 with TRBJ1-3, with D hard to call. CDR1 GTSNPN and CDR2 SVGIG come from the germline V gene (reference sequence). CDR3 size: 13 residues. The V gene lost 6 bases and the J gene lost 4 bases, with 13 bases spanning the gap. CDR3 sequence: CACSNGGGNTIYF. CDR3 coding DNA: TGTGCCTGTTCTAATGGCGGAGGAAACACCATATATTTT.

This chain uses TRBV27 with TRBJ1-2; no clear D. Germline CDR1 reads MNHEY; CDR2 reads SMNVEV (reference sequence). This CDR3 spans 11 amino acids. V was cut by 6 bases and J by 8 bases, with 10 bases left in between. This chain's CDR3 is CASSRGSGYTF. DNA for the CDR3: TGTGCCAGCAGCCGAGGGAGCGGCTACACCTTC.

This sequence joins TRBV5-6 and TRBJ1-1; 7 bases fit TRBD1. Losses at the gene ends were 0 bases for V and 3 bases for J; bases not matched to a gene: 2. Germline V gene lookup returns CDR1 SGHDT and CDR2 YYEEEE. There are 14 residues in the CDR3. CDR3 protein: CASSLVDRDTEAFF. The CDR3 nucleotides are TGTGCCAGCAGCTTGGTTGACAGGGACACTGAAGCTTTCTTT.

V usage is TRBV7-6 and J usage is TRBJ1-3; the match to TRBD1 covers 8 bases. The CDR3 is 14 residues long. CDR1 is SGHVS and CDR2 is FNYEAQ in the germline V gene. J lost 4 bases, V lost 2 bases, and 1 base had no gene match. In DNA, the CDR3 is TGTGCCAGCAGCTTACAGGGGGCGGGAAACACCATATATTTT. Translation: CASSLQGAGNTIYF.